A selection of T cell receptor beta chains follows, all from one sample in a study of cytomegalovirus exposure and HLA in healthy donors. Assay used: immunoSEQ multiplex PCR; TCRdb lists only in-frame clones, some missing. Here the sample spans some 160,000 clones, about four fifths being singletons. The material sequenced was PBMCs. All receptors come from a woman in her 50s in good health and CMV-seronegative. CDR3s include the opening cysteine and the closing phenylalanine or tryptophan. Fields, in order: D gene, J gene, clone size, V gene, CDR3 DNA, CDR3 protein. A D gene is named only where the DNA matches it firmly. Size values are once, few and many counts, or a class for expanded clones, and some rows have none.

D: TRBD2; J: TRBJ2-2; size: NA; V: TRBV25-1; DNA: TGTGCCAGCAGTGGAAGACCCGGGACTAGCGGGGTCGGGGAGCTGTTTTTT; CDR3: CASSGRPGTSGVGELFF
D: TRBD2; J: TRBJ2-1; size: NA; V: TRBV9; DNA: TGTGCCAGCAGCCCGGGTTCTAGCGGGCATTACAATGAGCAGTTCTTC; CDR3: CASSPGSSGHYNEQFF
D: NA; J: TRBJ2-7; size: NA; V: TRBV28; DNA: TGTGCCAGCAGCCCCCGAGGCAGGGGGGTCTACGAGCAGTACTTC; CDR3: CASSPRGRGVYEQYF
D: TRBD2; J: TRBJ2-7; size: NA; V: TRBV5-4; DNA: TGTGCCAGCAGCTCGGGGGGGGGAGGGGTTGGTTACGAGCAGTACTTC; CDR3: CASSSGGGGVGYEQYF
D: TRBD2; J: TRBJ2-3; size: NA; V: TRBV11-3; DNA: TGTGCCAGCAGCTCCCGCGGGAGGCGAACAGATACGCAGTATTTT; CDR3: CASSSRGRRTDTQYF
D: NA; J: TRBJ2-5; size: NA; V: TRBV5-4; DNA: TGTGCCAGCAGCTTGGGGAGGGAAGAGACCCAGTACTTC; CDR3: CASSLGREETQYF
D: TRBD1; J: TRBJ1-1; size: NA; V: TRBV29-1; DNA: TGCAGCGTTCAACGGACAGGGAACACTGAAGCTTTCTTT; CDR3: CSVQRTGNTEAFF
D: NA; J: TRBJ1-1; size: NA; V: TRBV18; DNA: TGTGCCAGCTCACCTACAGGGAACACTGAAGCTTTCTTT; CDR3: CASSPTGNTEAFF
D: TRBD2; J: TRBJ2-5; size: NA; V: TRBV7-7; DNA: TGTGCTAGCAGCGGGGCGGGGGGTCAAGAGACCCAGTACTTC; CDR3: CASSGAGGQETQYF
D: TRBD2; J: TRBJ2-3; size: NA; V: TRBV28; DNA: TGTGCCAGCAGTTTATTCGGGACTAGCGGGAGGGGGGCTGTTACGCAGTATTTT; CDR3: CASSLFGTSGRGAVTQYF
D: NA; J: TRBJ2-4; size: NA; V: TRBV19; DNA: TGTGCCAGTAGTCAAAATCTGGCGGGACCAGGGCAAAACATTCAGTACTTC; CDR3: CASSQNLAGPGQNIQYF
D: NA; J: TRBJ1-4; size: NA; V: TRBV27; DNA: TGTGCCAGCAGTTACAGGTCAGACAATAATGAAAAACTGTTTTTT; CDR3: CASSYRSDNNEKLFF
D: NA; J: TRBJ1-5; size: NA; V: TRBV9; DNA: TGTGCCAGCAGCATTGGACAGACCGATCAGCCCCAGCATTTT; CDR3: CASSIGQTDQPQHF
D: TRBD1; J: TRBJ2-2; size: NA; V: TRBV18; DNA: TGTGCCAGCTCACCTGGGACAGACACCGGGGAGCTGTTTTTT; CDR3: CASSPGTDTGELFF
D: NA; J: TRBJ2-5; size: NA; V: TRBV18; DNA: TGTGCCAGCTCAGGCACCCCTGGACAGACTATTCAAGAGACCCAGTACTTC; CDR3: CASSGTPGQTIQETQYF
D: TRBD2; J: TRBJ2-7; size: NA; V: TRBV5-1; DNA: TGCGCCAGCAGAGACTCTAGCGGGCCCTACGAGCAGTACTTC; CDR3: CASRDSSGPYEQYF
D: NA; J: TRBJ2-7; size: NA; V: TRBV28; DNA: TGTGCCAGTTCCAGGAAGCCGACGGGGTACGAGCAGTACTTC; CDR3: CASSRKPTGYEQYF
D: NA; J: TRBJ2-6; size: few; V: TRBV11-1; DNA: TGTGCCAGCAGCTTAGCAGGGAGTGGGGCCAACGTCCTGACTTTC; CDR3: CASSLAGSGANVLTF
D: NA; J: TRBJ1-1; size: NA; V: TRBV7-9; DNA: TGTGCCAGCAGCTTCGAACCCGGGAGCAACACTGAAGCTTTCTTT; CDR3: CASSFEPGSNTEAFF
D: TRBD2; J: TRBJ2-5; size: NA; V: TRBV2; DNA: TGTGCCAGCAGCGAGGGACTAAGGCAAGAGACCCAGTACTTC; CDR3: CASSEGLRQETQYF
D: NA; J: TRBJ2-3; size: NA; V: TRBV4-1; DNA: TGCGCCAGCAGCCAAGTATACGAGCGCGTGGCGCAGTATTTT; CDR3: CASSQVYERVAQYF
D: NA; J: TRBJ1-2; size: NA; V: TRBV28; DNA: TGTGCCAGCAGTTTCCCCTTTTCCGGGGTTCAAGGCTACACCTTC; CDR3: CASSFPFSGVQGYTF
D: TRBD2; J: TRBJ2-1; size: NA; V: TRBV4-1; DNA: TGCGCCAGCAGGACAAGCGGGAATCGTCCTCCACTGGGGCATGAGCAGTTCTTC; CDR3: CASRTSGNRPPLGHEQFF
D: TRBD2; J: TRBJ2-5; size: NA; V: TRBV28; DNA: TGTGCCAGCAGTGGGACTAGCGGGAGGGAGACCCAGTACTTC; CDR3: CASSGTSGRETQYF
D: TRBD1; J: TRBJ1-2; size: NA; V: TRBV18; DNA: TGTGCCAGCTCACTTTTATCCCGGGACAGGGATTTACGAGGCTACACCTTC; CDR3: CASSLLSRDRDLRGYTF
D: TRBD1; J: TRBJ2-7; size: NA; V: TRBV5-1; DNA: TGCGCCAGCAGCTTGGGACAGGGCGACGAGCAGTACTTC; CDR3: CASSLGQGDEQYF
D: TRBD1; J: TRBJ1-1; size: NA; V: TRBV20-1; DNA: TGCAGTGCTAAAGGGGACAGCGGAGCTTTCTTT; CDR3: CSAKGDSGAFF
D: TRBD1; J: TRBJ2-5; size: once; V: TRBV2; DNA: TGTGCCAGTTCGGGACAGGGGGCTGGGGCCCAGTACTTC; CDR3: CASSGQGAGAQYF
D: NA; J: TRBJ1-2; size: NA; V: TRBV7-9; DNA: TGTGCCAGCAGTTTCAGGACAGAAAACTATGGCTACACCTTC; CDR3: CASSFRTENYGYTF
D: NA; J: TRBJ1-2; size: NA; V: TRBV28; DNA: TGTGCCAGCAGTTTAACCCAGGGTTTAGGCTACACCTTC; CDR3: CASSLTQGLGYTF
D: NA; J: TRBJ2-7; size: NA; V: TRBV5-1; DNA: TGCGCCAGCAGCCTTCAAGGGGTTGCCTACGAGCAGTACTTC; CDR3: CASSLQGVAYEQYF
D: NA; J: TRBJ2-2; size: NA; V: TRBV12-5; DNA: TGTGCTAGTGGTATAGACACCGGGGAGCTGTTTTTT; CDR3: CASGIDTGELFF
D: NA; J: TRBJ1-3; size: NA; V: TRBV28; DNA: TGTGCCAGCAGTTTATCGGGGGTTTCTGGAAACACCATATATTTT; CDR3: CASSLSGVSGNTIYF
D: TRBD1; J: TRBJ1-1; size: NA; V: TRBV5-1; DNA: TGCGCCAGCAGCTCCCCCTCGGGACAGGCGAACACTGAAGCTTTCTTT; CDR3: CASSSPSGQANTEAFF
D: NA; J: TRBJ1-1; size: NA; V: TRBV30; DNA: TGTGCCTGGGCCGGGACAGAAGCTTTCTTT; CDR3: CAWAGTEAFF
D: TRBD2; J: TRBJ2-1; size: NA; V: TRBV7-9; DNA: TGTGCCAGCAGCCTCTTTCAGGGGCTAGCGGGCAAATACAATGAGCAGTTCTTC; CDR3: CASSLFQGLAGKYNEQFF
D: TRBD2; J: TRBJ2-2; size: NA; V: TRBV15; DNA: TGTGCCACCAGCAGAGATGAAGCGGCGAGCGGGAGTTTCGGGGAGCTGTTTTTT; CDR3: CATSRDEAASGSFGELFF
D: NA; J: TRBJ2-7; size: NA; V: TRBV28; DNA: TGTGCCAGCAGTCAAAACTACGAGCAGTACTTC; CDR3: CASSQNYEQYF
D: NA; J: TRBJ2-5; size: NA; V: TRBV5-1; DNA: TGCGCCAGCAGCTTGTTAGGGACACCCCAAGAGACCCAGTACTTC; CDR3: CASSLLGTPQETQYF
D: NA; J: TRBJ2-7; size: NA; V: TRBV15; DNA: TGTGCCACCAGCAGAGGTTACAGCCCCGGAAGCTACGAGCAGTACTTC; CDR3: CATSRGYSPGSYEQYF
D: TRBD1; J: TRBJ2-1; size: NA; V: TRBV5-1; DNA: TGCGCCAGCAGCTTGACAGGGGTTGCCTACAATGAGCAGTTCTTC; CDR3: CASSLTGVAYNEQFF
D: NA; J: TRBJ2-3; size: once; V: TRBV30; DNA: TGTGCCTGGAGGCGGGGAGTAGATACGCAGTATTTT; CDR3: CAWRRGVDTQYF
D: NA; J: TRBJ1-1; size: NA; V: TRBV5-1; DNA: TGCGCCAGCAGCATGTATCCCGGGGACACTGAAGCTTTCTTT; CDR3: CASSMYPGDTEAFF
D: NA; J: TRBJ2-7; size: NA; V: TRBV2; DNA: TGTGCCAGCCGAACCTTACCGACCGGGGAGCAGTACTTC; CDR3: CASRTLPTGEQYF
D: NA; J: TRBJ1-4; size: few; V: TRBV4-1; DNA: TGCGCCAGCAGCCTGGGCCCAGGGTGGGATGAAAAACTGTTTTTT; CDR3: CASSLGPGWDEKLFF
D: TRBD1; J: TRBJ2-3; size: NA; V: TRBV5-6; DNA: TGTGCCAGCAGCTTTTTCGCAGGGGGTCTTGCGGTAGATACGCAGTATTTT; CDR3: CASSFFAGGLAVDTQYF
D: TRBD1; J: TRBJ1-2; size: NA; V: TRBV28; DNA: TGTGCCAGCAGTTTGCCGGGACAGGGAGGCTATGGCTACACCTTC; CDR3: CASSLPGQGGYGYTF
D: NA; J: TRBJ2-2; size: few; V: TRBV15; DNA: TGTGCCACCAGCAGATCCCGACCCTTGGAAGGGGAAGTTGCAAACACCGGGGAGCTGTTTTTT; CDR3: CATSRSRPLEGEVANTGELFF
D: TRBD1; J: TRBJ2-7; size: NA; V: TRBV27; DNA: TGTGCCAGCAGCCCGAGGGGGACAGGGTTCTACGAGCAGTACTTC; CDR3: CASSPRGTGFYEQYF
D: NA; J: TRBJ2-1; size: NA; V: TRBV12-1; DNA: TGTGCCAGCAGCTTTCCTAGGGGGCTCTACAATGAGCAGTTCTTC; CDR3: CASSFPRGLYNEQFF
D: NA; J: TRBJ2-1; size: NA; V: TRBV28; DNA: TGTGCCAGCAGGGGACATCTCTCCTACAATGAGCAGTTCTTC; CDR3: CASRGHLSYNEQFF
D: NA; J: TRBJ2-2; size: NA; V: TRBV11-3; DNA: TGTGCCAGCAGCCCTGGGGCAGGCAGGTCAAACACCGGGGAGCTGTTTTTT; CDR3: CASSPGAGRSNTGELFF
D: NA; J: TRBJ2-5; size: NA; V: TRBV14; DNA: TGTGCCAGCAGCCAAGTCAGGACCCAGTACTTC; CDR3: CASSQVRTQYF